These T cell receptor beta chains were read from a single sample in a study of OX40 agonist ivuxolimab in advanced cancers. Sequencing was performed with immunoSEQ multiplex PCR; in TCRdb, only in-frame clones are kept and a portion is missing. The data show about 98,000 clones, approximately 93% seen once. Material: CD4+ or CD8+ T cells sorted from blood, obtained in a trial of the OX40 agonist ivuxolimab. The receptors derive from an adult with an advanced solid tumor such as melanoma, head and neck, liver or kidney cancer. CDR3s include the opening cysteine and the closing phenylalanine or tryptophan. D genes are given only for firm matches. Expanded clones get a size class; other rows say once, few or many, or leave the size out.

CASSMGGNSSPLHF TGTGCCAGTAGTATGGGGGGGAACAGTTCACCCCTCCACTTT . TRBV19 . TRBJ1-6
CASSPEWGQVYYGYTF TGTGCCAGCTCACCAGAATGGGGACAGGTTTACTATGGCTACACCTTC . TRBV18 TRBD1 TRBJ1-2
CGGRAKNIQYF TGTGGGGGTAGAGCCAAAAACATTCAGTACTTC . TRBV27 . TRBJ2-4
CASSQERGNTIYF TGCGCCAGCAGCCAAGAAAGAGGTAACACCATATATTTT . TRBV4-3 . TRBJ1-3
CASSLDRVSGNTIYF TGCGCCAGCAGCCTAGACAGGGTCTCTGGAAACACCATATATTTT . TRBV4-3 TRBD1 TRBJ1-3
CASQTGPLFSLLRSGRQPQHF TGTGCCAGCCAAACTGGACCGCTGTTTTCTCTACTGAGGTCCGGGCGTCAGCCCCAGCATTTT . TRBV28 . TRBJ1-5
CASSQGFYRGALSSGNTIYF TGCGCCAGCAGCCAAGGGTTTTACAGGGGGGCCCTGAGCTCTGGAAACACCATATATTTT . TRBV4-3 TRBD1 TRBJ1-3
CASSLDPVASNQPQHF TGTGCCAGCAGCTTAGATCCGGTAGCGAGCAATCAGCCCCAGCATTTT . TRBV7-2 . TRBJ1-5
CAWGPWDSIFTGANVLTF TGTGCCTGGGGGCCCTGGGACAGCATCTTCACTGGGGCCAACGTCCTGACTTTC . TRBV30 TRBD1 TRBJ2-6
CASSIDRVHQPQHF TGTGCCAGCAGTATTGACAGGGTGCATCAGCCCCAGCATTTT . TRBV6-1 TRBD1 TRBJ1-5
CASSHGQFYGYTF TGTGCCAGCAGCCACGGACAGTTCTATGGCTACACCTTC . TRBV4-2 . TRBJ1-2
CASGEGPNTEAFF TGTGCCAGCGGAGAAGGACCAAACACTGAAGCTTTCTTT . TRBV2 . TRBJ1-1
CASSRTGLGNQPQHF TGTGCCAGTAGTCGTACAGGTTTGGGCAATCAGCCCCAGCATTTT . TRBV19 . TRBJ1-5
CAWSTGVTDTQYF TGTGCCTGGAGTACGGGAGTTACAGATACGCAGTATTTT once TRBV30 . TRBJ2-3
CASRLARANVHEQYF TGTGCAAGTCGCTTAGCGAGGGCCAACGTCCACGAGCAGTACTTC . TRBV12-2 . TRBJ2-7
CASSVGPQSNYGYTF TGTGCCAGCAGCGTAGGGCCACAGTCTAACTATGGCTACACCTTC . TRBV5-5 . TRBJ1-2
CASRPISLDGIYGYTF TGTGCCAGCAGGCCCATTTCACTGGACGGCATCTATGGCTACACCTTC . TRBV4-2 . TRBJ1-2
CAISEGSGTGHNEQFF TGTGCCATCAGTGAGGGCTCCGGGACAGGCCATAATGAGCAGTTCTTC . TRBV10-3 TRBD1 TRBJ2-1
CASSGTAQYGYTF TGTGCCAGCAGCGGGACAGCCCAATATGGCTACACCTTC . TRBV28 TRBD1 TRBJ1-2
CASSYRQGLGNEQFF TGTGCCAGCAGTTACCGACAGGGTCTAGGGAATGAGCAGTTCTTC . TRBV6-5 TRBD1 TRBJ2-1
CASSLYYSGTGLYEQYF TGTGCCAGCAGCTTATATTACTCCGGGACAGGGCTCTACGAGCAGTACTTC . TRBV7-2 TRBD1 TRBJ2-7
CASSRQGRTLGEKLFF TGTGCCAGCAGCAGACAGGGCCGGACTCTCGGGGAAAAACTGTTTTTT . TRBV5-4 TRBD1 TRBJ1-4
CASSPVGGQKADYGYTF TGTGCCAGCTCACCTGTTGGGGGACAGAAAGCAGACTATGGCTACACCTTC . TRBV18 TRBD1 TRBJ1-2
CSKTSGSTNEQFF TGCAGCAAGACTAGCGGGAGTACAAATGAGCAGTTCTTC . TRBV29-1 TRBD2 TRBJ2-1
CASSPNTGELFF TGTGCCAGCAGTCCGAACACCGGGGAGCTGTTTTTT once TRBV6-6 . TRBJ2-2
CASSPHSGANVPTF TGCGCCAGCAGCCCTCACTCTGGGGCCAACGTCCCGACTTTC . TRBV5-1 . TRBJ2-6
CSSGRDRGYNEQFF TGCAGCTCGGGCCGGGACAGGGGATACAATGAGCAGTTCTTC . TRBV29-1 TRBD1 TRBJ2-1
CASSQDPGAGETQYF TGCGCCAGCAGCCAAGATCCTGGGGCAGGAGAGACCCAGTACTTC . TRBV4-1 . TRBJ2-5